This T cell receptor (beta chain) was sequenced for a study of cytomegalovirus exposure and HLA in healthy donors. PCR used 60 Vbeta primers and 13 Jbeta primers. The data were produced by immunoSEQ multiplex PCR, yet TCRdb's version contains in-frame clones alone and is incomplete. The data contain around 90,000 clones, around 84% of them singletons. The germline V gene encodes CDR1 SGHVS and CDR2 FQNEAQ. After removal of 5 bases from V and 3 bases from J, the junction contained 13 bases not matched to a gene. The CDR3 sequence is 16 residues long. Sequencing used PBMCs. The clonotype was recovered from a woman aged 40 to 49 in good health and CMV-seronegative. The J gene is TRBJ2-7, the V gene TRBV7-8; 7 bases fit TRBD1. The DNA for the CDR3 is TGTGCCAGCAGCCGGATACCGGGACAGAAGATCTACGAGCAGTACTTC. Amino acid sequence: CASSRIPGQKIYEQYF. The variable domain in full, completed from reference TRBV7-8 and TRBJ2-7, reads GAGVSQSPRYKVAKRGQDVALRCDPISGHVSLFWYQQALGQGPEFLTYFQNEAQLDKSGLPSDRFFAERPEGSVSTLKIQRTQQEDSAVYLCASSRIPGQKIYEQYFGPGTRLTVT.